This T cell receptor (beta chain) was observed in a study of identical twins. This clonotype was observed a handful of times. Its antigen remains unknown. Study findings and constraints: Twins showed weaker excess sharing in their beta out-of-frame sequences. Insertions were reduced in abundant cord blood beta clonotypes but not in memory repertoires.

From germline, CDR1 is SGHKS and CDR2 YYEKEE (reference sequence). This CDR3 is built from 16 residues. The V and J ends lost 5 bases and 5 bases, in that order; junction bases with no gene match: 7. TCRdb processed the 5' RACE reads anew with MiXCR; each CDR3 protein has one entry. The data hold a few hundred thousand distinct CDR3 sequences, with roughly a quarter observed a single time. The same sample was also used in a study of T cells expressing NK-cell markers. That source reports: Sequencing of TCR beta repertoires drew on sorted CD3+CD56+NKG2C+, CD3+CD56+NKG2C- and CD3+CD56-NKG2C+ T cells.

Sequenced: CD4+ T cells sorted from blood. The receptor comes from a woman aged 18-29 years in good health. The chain links TRBV5-5 to TRBJ2-3, with 14 bases lining up with TRBD2. In DNA form, the CDR3 reads TGTGCCAGCAGTCTGACTAGCGGGGGGGTCATAGATACGCAGTATTTT. Its protein is CASSLTSGGVIDTQYF.